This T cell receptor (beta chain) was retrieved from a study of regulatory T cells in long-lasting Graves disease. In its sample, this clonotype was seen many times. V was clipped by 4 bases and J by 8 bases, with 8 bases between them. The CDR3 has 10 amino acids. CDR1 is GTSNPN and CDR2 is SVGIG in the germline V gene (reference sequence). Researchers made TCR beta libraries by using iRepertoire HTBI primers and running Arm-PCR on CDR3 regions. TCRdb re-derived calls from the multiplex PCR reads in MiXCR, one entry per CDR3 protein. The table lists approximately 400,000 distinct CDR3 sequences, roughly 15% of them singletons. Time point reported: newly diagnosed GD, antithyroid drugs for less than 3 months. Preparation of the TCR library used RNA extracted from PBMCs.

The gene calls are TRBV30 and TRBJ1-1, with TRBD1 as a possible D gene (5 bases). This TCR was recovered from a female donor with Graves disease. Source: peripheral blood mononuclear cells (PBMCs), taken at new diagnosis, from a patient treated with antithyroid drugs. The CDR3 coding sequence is TGTGCCTGGACCCGGGACGAAGCTTTCTTT. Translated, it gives CAWTRDEAFF.